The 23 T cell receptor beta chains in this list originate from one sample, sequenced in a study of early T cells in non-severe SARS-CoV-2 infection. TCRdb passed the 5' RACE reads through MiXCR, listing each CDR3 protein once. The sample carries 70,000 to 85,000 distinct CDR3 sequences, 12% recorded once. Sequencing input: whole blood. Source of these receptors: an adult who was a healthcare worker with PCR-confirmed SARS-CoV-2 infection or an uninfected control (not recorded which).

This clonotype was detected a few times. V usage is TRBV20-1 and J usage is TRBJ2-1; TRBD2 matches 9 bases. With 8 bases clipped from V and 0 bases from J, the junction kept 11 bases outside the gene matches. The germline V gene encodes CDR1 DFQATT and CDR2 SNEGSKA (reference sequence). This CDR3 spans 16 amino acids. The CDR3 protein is CSSRGASGNSYNEQFF. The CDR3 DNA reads TGCAGTTCCCGGGGGGCTAGCGGGAACTCCTACAATGAGCAGTTCTTC.

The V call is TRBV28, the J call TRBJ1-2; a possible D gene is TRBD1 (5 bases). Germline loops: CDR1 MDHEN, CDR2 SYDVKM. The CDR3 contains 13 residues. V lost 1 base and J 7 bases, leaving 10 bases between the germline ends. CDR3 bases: TGTGCCAGCAGTTTATTTGGGGGTGGTGGCTACACCTTC. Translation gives CASSLFGGGGYTF.

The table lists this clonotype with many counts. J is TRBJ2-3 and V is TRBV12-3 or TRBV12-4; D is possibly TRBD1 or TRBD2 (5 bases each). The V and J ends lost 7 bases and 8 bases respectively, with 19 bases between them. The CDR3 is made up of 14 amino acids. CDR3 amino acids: CASTAQRGYGTQYF. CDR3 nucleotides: TGTGCCAGCACCGCCCAGAGGGGCTATGGTACGCAGTATTTT.

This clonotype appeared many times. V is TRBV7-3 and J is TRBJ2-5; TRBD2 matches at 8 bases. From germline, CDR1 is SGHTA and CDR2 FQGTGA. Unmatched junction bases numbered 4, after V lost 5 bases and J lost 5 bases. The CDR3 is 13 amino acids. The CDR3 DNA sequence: TGTGCCAGCAGCCCCGGGACTAGTGAGACCCAGTACTTC. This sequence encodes CASSPGTSETQYF.

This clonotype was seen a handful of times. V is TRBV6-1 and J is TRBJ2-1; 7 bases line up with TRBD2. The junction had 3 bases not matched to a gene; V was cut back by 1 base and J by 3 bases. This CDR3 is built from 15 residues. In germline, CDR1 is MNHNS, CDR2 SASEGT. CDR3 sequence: CASSEGAGIYNEQFF. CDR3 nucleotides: TGTGCCAGCAGTGAAGGAGCGGGGATCTACAATGAGCAGTTCTTC.

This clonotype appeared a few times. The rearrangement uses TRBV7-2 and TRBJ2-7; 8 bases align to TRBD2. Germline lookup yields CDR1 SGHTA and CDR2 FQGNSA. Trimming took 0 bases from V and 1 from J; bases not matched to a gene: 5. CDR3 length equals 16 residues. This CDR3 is CASSLARTSSSYEQYF. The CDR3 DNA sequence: TGTGCCAGCAGCTTAGCGCGGACTAGCAGTTCCTACGAGCAGTACTTC.

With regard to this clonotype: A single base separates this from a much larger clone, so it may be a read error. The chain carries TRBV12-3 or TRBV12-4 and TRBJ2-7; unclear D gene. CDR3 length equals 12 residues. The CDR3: CTSSLGAYEQYF. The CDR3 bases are TGTACCAGCAGTTTAGGAGCCTACGAGCAGTACTTC.

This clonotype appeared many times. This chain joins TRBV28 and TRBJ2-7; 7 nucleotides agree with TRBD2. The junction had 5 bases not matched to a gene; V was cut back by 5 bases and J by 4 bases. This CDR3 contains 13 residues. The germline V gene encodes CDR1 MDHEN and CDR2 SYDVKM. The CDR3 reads CASSRLAEYEQYF. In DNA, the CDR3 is TGTGCCAGCAGTCGGCTAGCGGAGTACGAGCAGTACTTC.

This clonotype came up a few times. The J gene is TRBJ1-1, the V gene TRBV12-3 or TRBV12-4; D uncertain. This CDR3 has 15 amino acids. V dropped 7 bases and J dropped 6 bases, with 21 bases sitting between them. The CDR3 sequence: CASTLGQLIMAEAFF. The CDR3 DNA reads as TGTGCCAGCACCCTGGGCCAGCTAATAATGGCTGAAGCTTTCTTT.

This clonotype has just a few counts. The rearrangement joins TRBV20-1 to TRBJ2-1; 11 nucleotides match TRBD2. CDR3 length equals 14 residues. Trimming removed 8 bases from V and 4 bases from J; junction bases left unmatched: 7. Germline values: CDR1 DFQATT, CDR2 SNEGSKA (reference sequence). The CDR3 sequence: CSHTSGRSYNEQFF. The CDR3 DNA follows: TGCAGTCATACTAGCGGGAGATCGTACAATGAGCAGTTCTTC.

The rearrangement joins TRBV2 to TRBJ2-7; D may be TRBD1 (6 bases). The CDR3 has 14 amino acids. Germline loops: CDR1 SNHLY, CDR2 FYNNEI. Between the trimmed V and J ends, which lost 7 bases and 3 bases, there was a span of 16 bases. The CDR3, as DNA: TGTGCCAGCAAGTGGGATGCCAGGGGCTACGAGCAGTACTTC. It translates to CASKWDARGYEQYF.

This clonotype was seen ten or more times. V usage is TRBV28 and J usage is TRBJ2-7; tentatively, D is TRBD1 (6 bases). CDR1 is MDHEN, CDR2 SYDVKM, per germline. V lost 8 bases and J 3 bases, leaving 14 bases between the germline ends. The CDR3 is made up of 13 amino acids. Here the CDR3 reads CASCSGTLYEQYF. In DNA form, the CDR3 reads TGTGCCAGCTGCTCCGGGACACTCTACGAGCAGTACTTC. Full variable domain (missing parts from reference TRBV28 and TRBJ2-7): DVKVTQSSRYLVKRTGEKVFLECVQDMDHENMFWYRQDPGLGLRLIYFSYDVKMKEKGDIPEGYSVSREKKERFSLILESASTNQTSMYLCASCSGTLYEQYFGPGTRLTVT.

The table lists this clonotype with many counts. CDR3 DNA sequence: TGTGCCAGCAGCCAAGATCCCGCCGTTAATTCACCCCTCCACTTT. It encodes CASSQDPAVNSPLHF. V usage is TRBV4-2 and J usage is TRBJ1-6, with D unresolved. The CDR3 length is 15 residues. Germline CDR1 and CDR2: LGHNA and YNFKEQ. V was shortened by 0 bases and J by 6 bases, with 9 bases between the two germline ends.

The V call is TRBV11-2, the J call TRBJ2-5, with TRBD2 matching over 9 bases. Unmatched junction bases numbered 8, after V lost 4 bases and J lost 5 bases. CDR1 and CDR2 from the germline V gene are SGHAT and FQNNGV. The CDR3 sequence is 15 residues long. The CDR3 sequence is CASSSRAGGGETQYF. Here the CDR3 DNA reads TGTGCCAGCAGCTCCCGAGCGGGAGGAGGCGAGACCCAGTACTTC.

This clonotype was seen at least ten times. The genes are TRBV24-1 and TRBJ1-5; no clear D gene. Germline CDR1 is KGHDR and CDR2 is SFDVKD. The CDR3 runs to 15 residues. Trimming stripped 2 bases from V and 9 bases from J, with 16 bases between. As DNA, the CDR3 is TGTGCCACCAGTGATTCTTCGGGTCTCTGGGGGCCCCAGCATTTT. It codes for CATSDSSGLWGPQHF.

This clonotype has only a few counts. The CDR3 protein is CSARDRGEAQETQYF. The CDR3 DNA follows: TGCAGTGCTAGAGACAGGGGAGAGGCCCAAGAGACCCAGTACTTC. The rearrangement joins TRBV20-1 to TRBJ2-5; perhaps TRBD1 as D (6 bases). Germline V gene data show CDR1 as DFQATT and CDR2 as SNEGSKA (reference sequence). CDR3 length: 15 amino acids. Trimming stripped 0 bases from V and 1 base from J, with 12 bases between.

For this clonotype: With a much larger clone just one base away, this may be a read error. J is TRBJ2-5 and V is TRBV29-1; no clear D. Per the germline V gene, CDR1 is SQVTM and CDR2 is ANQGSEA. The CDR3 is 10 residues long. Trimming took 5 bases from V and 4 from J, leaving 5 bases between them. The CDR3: CSVQVETQYF. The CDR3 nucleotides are TGCAGCGTTCAAGTAGAGACCCAGTACTTC.

The CDR3 DNA sequence: TGTGCCAGCAAGGGCCCACCCTACGAGCAGTACTTC. Its protein is CASKGPPYEQYF. The V gene is TRBV28, the J gene TRBJ2-7; D not certain. From germline, CDR1 is MDHEN and CDR2 SYDVKM. The CDR3 length is 12 residues. V was shortened by 7 bases and J by 2 bases, with 9 bases between the two germline ends.

This CDR3 is CSGRRSFEQFF. DNA for the CDR3: TGCAGCGGCCGGCGTTCCTTTGAGCAGTTCTTC. The chain carries TRBV29-1 and TRBJ2-1; D not certain. V lost 7 bases, J lost 9 bases, and 13 bases lay in between. CDR1 SQVTM and CDR2 ANQGSEA come from the germline V gene. This CDR3 comprises 11 residues.

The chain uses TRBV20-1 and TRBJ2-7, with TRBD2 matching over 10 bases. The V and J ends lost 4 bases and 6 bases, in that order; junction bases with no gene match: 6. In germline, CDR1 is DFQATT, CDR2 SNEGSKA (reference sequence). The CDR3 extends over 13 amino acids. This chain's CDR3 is CSATHLAGVEQYF. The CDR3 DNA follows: TGCAGTGCTACCCATCTAGCGGGGGTCGAGCAGTACTTC.

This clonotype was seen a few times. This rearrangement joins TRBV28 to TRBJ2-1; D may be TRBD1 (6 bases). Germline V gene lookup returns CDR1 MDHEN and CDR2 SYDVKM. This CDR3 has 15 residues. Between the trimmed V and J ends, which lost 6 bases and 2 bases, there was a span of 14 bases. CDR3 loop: CASRGQGNTYNEQFF. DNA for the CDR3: TGTGCCAGCAGGGGCCAGGGGAACACCTACAATGAGCAGTTCTTC.

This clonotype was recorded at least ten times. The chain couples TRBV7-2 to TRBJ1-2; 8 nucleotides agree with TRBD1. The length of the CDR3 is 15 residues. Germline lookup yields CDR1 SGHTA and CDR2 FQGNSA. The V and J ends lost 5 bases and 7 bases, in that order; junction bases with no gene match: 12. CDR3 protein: CASSPFSTGEGGYTF. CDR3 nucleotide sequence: TGTGCCAGCAGCCCCTTCTCGACAGGGGAGGGTGGCTACACCTTC.

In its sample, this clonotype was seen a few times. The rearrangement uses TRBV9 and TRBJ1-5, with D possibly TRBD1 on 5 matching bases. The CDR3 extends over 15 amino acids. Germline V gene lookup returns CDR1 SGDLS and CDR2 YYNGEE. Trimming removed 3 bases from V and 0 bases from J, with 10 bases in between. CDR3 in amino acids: CASSEGASSNQPQHF. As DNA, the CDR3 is TGTGCCAGCAGCGAAGGGGCCAGTAGCAATCAGCCCCAGCATTTT.